This T cell receptor beta chain came from a study of shared clonotypes between healthy human individuals. The authors divided CD4+ cells into CD45RA+ naive and CD45RA-negative memory subsets. To note about this clone: Its target is not known.

Study-wide findings and caveats: The study generally estimated greater richness for naive than memory subsets. Roughly 5% of naive CD4 clonotypes were common to a handful of donors. Generation of non-shared clonotypes was less probable than generation of clonotypes shared by all four donors.

The V gene lost 4 bases and the J gene lost 1 base, with 16 bases spanning the gap. The CDR3 runs to 16 residues. CDR1 and CDR2 (germline): MNHNS, SASEGT. Generated by immunoSEQ multiplex PCR, the TCRdb table keeps only in-frame clones and is missing some. The table records millions of clones, roughly 92% of them present only once. V is TRBV6-1 and J is TRBJ2-5; D unclear. The clonotype comes from a young man in good health. The sequenced sample consisted of naive CD4+ T cells sorted from blood. Documented subset: CD45RA+ positively selected. This chain's CDR3 is CASSVSPTVSQETQYF. For the CDR3, the DNA is TGTGCCAGCAGTGTTTCCCCGACGGTTTCCCAAGAGACCCAGTACTTC.